These 13 T cell receptor beta chains share one sample of origin, sequenced in a study of T cells expressing NK-cell markers. TCRdb reprocessed the 5' RACE reads, with one entry per CDR3 protein and no DNA. Its clone listing holds 500,000 to 700,000 distinct CDR3 sequences. Sequenced: blood T cells: a sorted CD56 or NKG2C T cell subset, CD4+ or CD8+ T cells, or bulk PBMC T cells (not recorded which). Every receptor here comes from a man younger than 35 in good health.

V and J are TRBV29-1 and TRBJ2-1; TCRdb's D call, TRBD2, is unchecked because there is no DNA. The CDR3 sequence is 15 residues long. Per the germline V gene, CDR1 is SQVTM and CDR2 is ANQGSEA. The CDR3 spells CSFPWTAGRVNEQFF.

J is TRBJ1-1 and V is TRBV19; absent DNA, TCRdb's TRBD1 call cannot be checked. The CDR3 is 16 amino acids. The germline V gene has CDR1 LNHDA and CDR2 SQIVND (reference sequence). The CDR3 loop reads CASREGTGGAGTEAFF.

The J gene is TRBJ2-1, the V gene TRBV20-1; TCRdb names TRBD2, which stays unverified in the absence of DNA. The CDR3 covers 14 residues. Per the germline V gene, CDR1 is DFQATT and CDR2 is SNEGSKA (reference sequence). CDR3 sequence reads: CSAGTSGRAREQFF.

The chain uses TRBV12-3 or TRBV12-4 and TRBJ1-2. The CDR3 has 13 amino acids. CDR3 protein: CASSLPKSYGYTF.

The chain combines TRBV7-6 with TRBJ2-1; without DNA, the TCRdb call of TRBD2 cannot be checked. The CDR3 has 15 amino acids. The V gene's germline CDR1 is SGHVS and CDR2 FNYEAQ. The CDR3 reads CASSFYSGRGNEQFF.

The gene calls are TRBV18 and TRBJ2-1; TCRdb's D call of TRBD2 is untestable without DNA. This CDR3 has 16 amino acids. Germline V gene data show CDR1 as KGHSH and CDR2 as LQKENI. Here the CDR3 reads CASSPPGSGISNEQFF.

V usage is TRBV6-5 and J usage is TRBJ2-7. The CDR3 runs 16 residues. Germline lookup yields CDR1 MNHEY and CDR2 SVGAGI. The chain's CDR3 is CASSYSTEPRGYEQYF.

The CDR3 here is CASSNGASYNYEQYF. The chain joins TRBV6-1 to TRBJ2-7; the D call of TRBD2 rests on TCRdb alone, since no DNA is present to check it. The CDR3 runs 15 residues. Germline V lookup: CDR1 MNHNS, CDR2 SASEGT.

The V call is TRBV6-5, the J call TRBJ2-5; the D gene TCRdb calls, TRBD1, cannot be checked with no DNA. The germline gives CDR1 MNHEY, CDR2 SVGAGI. The CDR3 contains 15 residues. CDR3 sequence: CASSYVGRLSETQYF.

The CDR3: CASSQDGGLLYGYTF. This sequence joins TRBV4-3 and TRBJ1-2; TCRdb's D call of TRBD1 is untestable without DNA. This CDR3 spans 15 amino acids. From germline, CDR1 is LGHNA and CDR2 YSLEER.

The chain combines TRBV7-2 with TRBJ2-6. The CDR3 loop spans 15 amino acids. Germline assignment: CDR1 SGHTA and CDR2 FQGNSA. The CDR3 protein is CASSLDSSGANVLTF. Full variable domain (rest looked up from reference TRBV7-2 and TRBJ2-6): GAGVSQSPSNKVTEKGKDVELRCDPISGHTALYWYRQSLGQGLEFLIYFQGNSAPDKSGLPSDRFSAERTGGSVSTLTIQRTQQEDSAVYLCASSLDSSGANVLTFGAGSRLTVL.

The chain couples TRBV7-9 to TRBJ1-5. CDR1 SEHNR and CDR2 FQNEAQ come from the germline V gene (reference sequence). CDR3 size: 13 residues. The CDR3 loop reads CASSLSPSEPQHF.

V is TRBV6-1 and J is TRBJ1-1; absent DNA, TCRdb's TRBD1 call cannot be checked. The CDR3 is 16 residues long. Per germline, CDR1 MNHNS and CDR2 SASEGT. CDR3 sequence reads: CASRSFIGAGDTEAFF.